A single sample gave rise to the 9 T cell receptor beta chains below, sequenced in a study of early T cells in non-severe SARS-CoV-2 infection. TCRdb fed the 5' RACE reads into MiXCR, producing one record per CDR3 protein. The table records about 45,000 distinct CDR3 sequences, roughly 11% of them present only once. The sample comprised whole blood. The receptor set was obtained from an adult who was a healthcare worker with PCR-confirmed SARS-CoV-2 infection or an uninfected control (not recorded which).

The chain uses TRBV10-3 and TRBJ2-7, with D maybe TRBD1 (5 bases). V was clipped by 2 bases and J by 5 bases, with 13 bases between them. The CDR3 length is 14 residues. Looked up from germline, CDR1 is ENHRY and CDR2 is SYGVKD. CDR3 nucleotides: TGTGCCATCAGTGAGACCGCAGGGTCCCACGAGCAGTACTTC. This encodes CAISETAGSHEQYF.

This clonotype has at least ten counts. DNA for the CDR3: TGTGCCAGCTCACATGGACAGACCAAAAACACTGAAGCTTTCTTT. Its translation is CASSHGQTKNTEAFF. The chain joins TRBV18 to TRBJ1-1; possibly TRBD1 for D (6 bases). The CDR3 totals 15 residues. Germline V gene sequence: CDR1 KGHSH, CDR2 LQKENI. Trimming left V 4 bases short and J 2 bases short, with 14 bases between. Variable domain in full (rest from reference TRBV18 and TRBJ1-1): NAGVMQNPRHLVRRRGQEARLRCSPMKGHSHVYWYRQLPEEGLKFMVYLQKENIIDESGMPKERFSAEFPKEGPSILRIQQVVRGDSAAYFCASSHGQTKNTEAFFGQGTRLTVV.

The sample holds a few counts of this clonotype. The chain joins TRBV29-1 to TRBJ2-7; 13 bases fit TRBD2. Trimming removed 0 bases from V and 4 bases from J; junction bases left unmatched: 3. The CDR3 loop spans 15 amino acids. CDR1 is SQVTM, CDR2 ANQGSEA, per germline. CDR3 coding DNA: TGCAGCGTTGAAGAGGGACTAGCGGGATCTTACGAGCAGTACTTC. It is translated as CSVEEGLAGSYEQYF.

The chain has TRBV29-1 and TRBJ2-7, with D unclear. From germline, CDR1 is SQVTM and CDR2 ANQGSEA. The CDR3 length is 12 residues. V was cut by 4 bases and J by 2 bases, with 9 bases left in between. CDR3 amino acids: CSVGVGTYEQYF. CDR3 in DNA: TGCAGCGTTGGGGTAGGAACCTACGAGCAGTACTTC.

A remark on this clonotype: A clone one base away is much larger, so this may be a read error. The gene calls are TRBV21-1 and TRBJ2-7; the tabulated D call, TRBD1, remains unverified against the DNA. TRBV21-1 is a recognized pseudogene. CDR3 size: 14 residues. CDR3 loop: CASKQGRLTYEQSF. DNA of the CDR3: TGTGCCAGCAAACAGGGGCGCCTAACCTACGAGCAGTCCTTC.

This clonotype has more than one count but fewer than ten. The rearrangement uses TRBV6-2 or TRBV6-3 and TRBJ2-2; 8 nucleotides agree with TRBD2. CDR1 and CDR2 from the germline V gene are MNHEY and SVGEGT. V shed 4 bases, J shed 2 bases, and the junction held 15 bases outside the gene matches. CDR3 length: 19 amino acids. In DNA form, the CDR3 reads TGTGCCAGCAGTTTCGCCGGGACTAGTCCCCTATCCAACACCGGGGAGCTGTTTTTT. Amino acids: CASSFAGTSPLSNTGELFF.

This clonotype has ten or more counts. The V and J genes are TRBV20-1 and TRBJ2-7, with unresolved D. Germline lookup yields CDR1 DFQATT and CDR2 SNEGSKA (reference sequence). The CDR3 covers 12 residues. V gave up 4 bases and J gave up 2 bases, with 9 bases separating them. CDR3 DNA sequence: TGCAGTGCTAAGGGCAGTCCCTACGAGCAGTACTTC. Its translation is CSAKGSPYEQYF.

This clonotype appeared many times. This chain connects TRBV5-1 to TRBJ2-1, with 9 bases aligning to TRBD1. This CDR3 has 14 residues. Germline V gene data show CDR1 as SGHRS and CDR2 as YFSETQ. After removal of 7 bases from V and 5 bases from J, the junction contained 7 bases not matched to a gene. The CDR3 DNA reads as TGCGCCAGCCGTACTAGGACAGGGGACAATGAGCAGTTCTTC. It codes for CASRTRTGDNEQFF. The variable domain in full, with the rest retrieved from reference TRBV5-1 and TRBJ2-1, is KAGVTQTPRYLIKTRGQQVTLSCSPISGHRSVSWYQQTPGQGLQFLFEYFSETQRNKGNFPGRFSGRQFSNSRSEMNVSTLELGDSALYLCASRTRTGDNEQFFGPGTRLTVL.

The chain links TRBV28 to TRBJ2-6, with D possibly called TRBD1 or TRBD2 (5 bases each). CDR1 is MDHEN, CDR2 SYDVKM, per germline. V lost 5 bases and J lost 0, with 11 bases in between. The CDR3 consists of 16 residues. CDR3 in DNA: TGTGCCAGCAGTCTCGTGGGGGACTCTGGGGCCAACGTCCTGACTTTC. Protein: CASSLVGDSGANVLTF.